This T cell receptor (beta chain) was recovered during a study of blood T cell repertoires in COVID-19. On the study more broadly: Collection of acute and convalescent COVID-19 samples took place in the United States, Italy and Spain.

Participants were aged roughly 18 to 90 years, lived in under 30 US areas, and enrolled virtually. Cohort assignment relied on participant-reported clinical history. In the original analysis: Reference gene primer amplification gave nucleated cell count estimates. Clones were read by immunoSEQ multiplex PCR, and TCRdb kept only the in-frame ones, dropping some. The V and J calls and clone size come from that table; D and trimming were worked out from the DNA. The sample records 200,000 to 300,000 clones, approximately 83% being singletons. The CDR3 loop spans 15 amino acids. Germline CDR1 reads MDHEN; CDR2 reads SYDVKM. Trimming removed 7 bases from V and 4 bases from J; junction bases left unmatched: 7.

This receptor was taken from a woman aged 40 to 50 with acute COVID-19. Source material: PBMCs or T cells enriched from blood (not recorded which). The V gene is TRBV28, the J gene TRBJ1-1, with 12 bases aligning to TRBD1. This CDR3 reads CASIGTGGWTTEAFF. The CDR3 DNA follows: TGTGCCAGCATAGGGACAGGGGGCTGGACCACTGAAGCTTTCTTT. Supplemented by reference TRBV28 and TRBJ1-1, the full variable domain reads DVKVTQSSRYLVKRTGEKVFLECVQDMDHENMFWYRQDPGLGLRLIYFSYDVKMKEKGDIPEGYSVSREKKERFSLILESASTNQTSMYLCASIGTGGWTTEAFFGQGTRLTVV.